The rows below give T cell receptor beta chains drawn from one sample of a study of Graves' ophthalmopathy and Graves' hyperthyroidism. TCRdb passed the multiplex PCR reads through MiXCR, listing each CDR3 protein once. Among approximately 460,000 distinct CDR3 sequences listed, roughly an eighth were seen once. The sequenced material came from blood. These receptor sequences come from a woman in her twenties or thirties with Graves' ophthalmopathy. Each CDR3 is given with its conserved first and last residue. A D gene is named only where the DNA matches it firmly. A row's size may be missing; if present it is once, few, many or a size class.

V,J,D,size,DNA,CDR3
TRBV4-1,TRBJ1-2,TRBD1,many,TGCGCCAGCAGCCAAGGGGACAGCAAAACCTATGGCTACACCTTC,CASSQGDSKTYGYTF
TRBV28,TRBJ1-1,TRBD1,NA,TGTGCCAGCAACAGGACAGGATGGAGGACTATGAACACTGAAGCTTTCTTT,CASNRTGWRTMNTEAFF
TRBV6-5,TRBJ2-7,TRBD2,many,TGTGCCAGCAGCGTGGGACTAGGCGGGTACGAGCAGTACTTC,CASSVGLGGYEQYF
TRBV2,TRBJ2-7,TRBD2,many,TGTGCCAGCAGCGACACTAGCGGGGGGGCGATCGAGCAGTACTTC,CASSDTSGGAIEQYF
TRBV4-2,TRBJ2-7,NA,many,TGTGCCAGCAGCCAAGATAGTCTTGGGACTTCCTACGAGCAGTACTTC,CASSQDSLGTSYEQYF
TRBV12-3/TRBV12-4,TRBJ1-6,TRBD1,few,TGTGCCAGCAGAGATGGGACAGGGGATCGCCGTTCACCCCTCCACTTT,CASRDGTGDRRSPLHF
TRBV9,TRBJ2-2,TRBD2,few,TGTGCCAGCAGCCTACAAAGGTCGGGAGGCCCGAACACCGGGGAGCTGTTTTTT,CASSLQRSGGPNTGELFF
TRBV30,TRBJ2-7,NA,many,TGTGCCTGGACCGGGACCCAAATAGGCGAGCAGTACTTC,CAWTGTQIGEQYF
TRBV9,TRBJ2-5,NA,many,TGTGCCAGCAGCGTAGCCAGGGCCGGGGAGACCCAGTACTTC,CASSVARAGETQYF
TRBV25-1,TRBJ2-2,NA,many,TGTGCCAGCAGTGAATACGGGCGGGCAGGGACCGGGGAGCTGTTTTTT,CASSEYGRAGTGELFF
TRBV20-1,TRBJ1-1,NA,many,TGCAGTGCTAGTCGGCAGGGGCCATGGGACACTGAAGCTTTCTTT,CSASRQGPWDTEAFF
TRBV28,TRBJ1-6,NA,many,TGTGCCAGCACCATCGCCCGGGGTAATTCACCCCTCCACTTT,CASTIARGNSPLHF
TRBV6-2/TRBV6-3,TRBJ2-5,TRBD1,many,TGTGCCAGCAGTTACTGGACAGGGGCCCAAGAGACCCAGTACTTC,CASSYWTGAQETQYF
TRBV6-5,TRBJ2-5,TRBD1,many,TGTGCCAGCAGATCCTCGGGACAGGGGCAGGAGACCCAGTACTTC,CASRSSGQGQETQYF
TRBV4-2,TRBJ2-5,TRBD1,few,TGTGCCAGCAGCCAACCCGGGACAGGGGCTCGAGAGACCCAGTACTTC,CASSQPGTGARETQYF
TRBV30,TRBJ2-7,TRBD2,many,TGTGCCTGGGCTTCGGGAGGCACTCTCAACGAGCAGTACTTC,CAWASGGTLNEQYF
TRBV7-2,TRBJ1-6,NA,many,TGTGCCAGCAGTGGTACCGGGATCAGAAATTCACCCCTCCACTTT,CASSGTGIRNSPLHF
TRBV30,TRBJ1-3,NA,few,TGTGCCTGGACCCCAGGGCTAAACACCATATATTTT,CAWTPGLNTIYF
TRBV28,TRBJ1-5,NA,NA,TGTGCCAGCAGTTCGGGTCTCAAGTCCCAGCATTTT,CASSSGLKSQHF
TRBV6-5,TRBJ1-1,NA,many,TGTGCCAGCAGTTTTAGAGGTGGGGCCACTGAAGCTTTCTTT,CASSFRGGATEAFF
TRBV27,TRBJ2-7,TRBD1,many,TGTGCCAGCAGTTTCTTTCTGGGTTCGGGACAGCCCTACGAGCAGTACTTC,CASSFFLGSGQPYEQYF
TRBV11-2,TRBJ1-1,NA,many,TGTGCCAGCAGCGTCGACAGCTACATGAACACTGAAGCTTTCTTT,CASSVDSYMNTEAFF
TRBV25-1,TRBJ2-7,TRBD2,many,TGTGCCAGCAGTGAAATCCTAGCGGGCTACGAGCAGTACTTC,CASSEILAGYEQYF
TRBV12-3/TRBV12-4,TRBJ2-7,NA,many,TGTGCCAGCAGTGGACGGGGGGAGCAGTACTTC,CASSGRGEQYF